This T cell receptor beta chain was captured in a study of blood T cell repertoires in COVID-19. Produced via immunoSEQ multiplex PCR; TCRdb's table is partial and in-frame only. The top ten hold approximately 15% of the sample, which has approximately 80,000 clones, under 80% seen once. Germline loops: CDR1 SGHNT, CDR2 YYREEE (reference sequence). This CDR3 region has 15 residues. V lost 0 bases and J lost 2; bases outside the gene matches: 1. This clone showed up just a few times. The genes are TRBV5-4 and TRBJ2-7; 11 nucleotides agree with TRBD2. The sequence was obtained from a human donor in a cohort sampled during active COVID-19. Sequenced material: peripheral blood. Here the CDR3 DNA reads TGTGCCAGCAGCTTGGAGACTAGCGGGGCCTACGAGCAGTACTTC. Residues: CASSLETSGAYEQYF.